This T cell receptor beta chain was identified in a study of coeliac disease. Study observations and caveats: Lower clonality than controls marked TRB and TRG repertoires from active celiac intraepithelial and lamina propria samples.

On this clone itself: Its cognate antigen is unknown.

TCRdb keeps only in-frame clones here, not all; method: immunoSEQ multiplex PCR. The sample consists of some 690 clones, roughly 62% of them appearing once. Sequencing was performed on intraepithelial lymphocytes from the gut. The source of this sequence is a woman in her 30s with active celiac disease.

Here the CDR3 DNA reads TGTGCCAGTAAGGGGTATGGCTACACCTTC. This codes for CASKGYGYTF. The chain uses TRBV19 and TRBJ1-2; the D gene is possibly TRBD1 (5 bases). Trimming stripped 7 bases from V and 5 bases from J, with 5 bases between. The CDR3 extends over 10 amino acids. The germline CDR1 and CDR2 sequences are LNHDA and SQIVND (reference sequence).